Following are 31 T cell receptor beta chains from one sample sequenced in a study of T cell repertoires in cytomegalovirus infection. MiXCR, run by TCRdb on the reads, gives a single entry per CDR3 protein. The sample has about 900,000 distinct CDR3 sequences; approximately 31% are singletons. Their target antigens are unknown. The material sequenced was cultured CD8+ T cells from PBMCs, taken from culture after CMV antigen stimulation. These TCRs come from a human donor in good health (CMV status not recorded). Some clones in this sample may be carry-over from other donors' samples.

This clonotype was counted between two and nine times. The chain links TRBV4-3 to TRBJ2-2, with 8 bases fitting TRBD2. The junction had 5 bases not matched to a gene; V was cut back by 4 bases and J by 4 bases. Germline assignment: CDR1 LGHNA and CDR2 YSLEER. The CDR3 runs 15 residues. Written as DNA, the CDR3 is TGCGCCAGCAGCCTGCGGGGGGACTTCACCGGGGAGCTGTTTTTT. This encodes CASSLRGDFTGELFF.

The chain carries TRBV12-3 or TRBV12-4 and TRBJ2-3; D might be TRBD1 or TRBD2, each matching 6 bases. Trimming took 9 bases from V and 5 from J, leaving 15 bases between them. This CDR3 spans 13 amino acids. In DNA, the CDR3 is TGTGCCAGTCTCCCGGGGGCCTTAGATACGCAGTATTTT. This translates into CASLPGALDTQYF.

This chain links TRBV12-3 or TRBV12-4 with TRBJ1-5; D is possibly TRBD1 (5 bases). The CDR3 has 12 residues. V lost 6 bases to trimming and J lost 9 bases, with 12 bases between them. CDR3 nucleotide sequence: TGTGCCAGCAGCAGGGTGAGGTGGCCCCAGCATTTT. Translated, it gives CASSRVRWPQHF.

The CDR3 DNA follows: TGTGCCAGCAATAGACCCAGCTCCTACGAGCAGTACTTC. Protein: CASNRPSSYEQYF. J is TRBJ2-7 and V is TRBV7-1; D ambiguous. TRBV7-1 falls under the ORF class, with uncertain function. With 7 bases removed from V and 0 bases from J, the gap between germline ends came to 10 bases. The CDR3 runs to 13 residues.

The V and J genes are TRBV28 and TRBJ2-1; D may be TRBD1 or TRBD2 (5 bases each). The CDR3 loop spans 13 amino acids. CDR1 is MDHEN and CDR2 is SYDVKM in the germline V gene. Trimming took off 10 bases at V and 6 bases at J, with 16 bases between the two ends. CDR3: CAIRDLGVNEQFF. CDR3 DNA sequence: TGTGCCATCCGGGACCTGGGGGTCAATGAGCAGTTCTTC.

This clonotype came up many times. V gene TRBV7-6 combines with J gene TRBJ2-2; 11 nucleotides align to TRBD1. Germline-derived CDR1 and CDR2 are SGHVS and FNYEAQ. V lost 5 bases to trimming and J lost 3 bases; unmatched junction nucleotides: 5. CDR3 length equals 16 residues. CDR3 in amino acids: CASSLGQGVYTGELFF. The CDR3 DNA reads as TGTGCCAGCAGCCTGGGACAGGGGGTGTACACCGGGGAGCTGTTTTTT.

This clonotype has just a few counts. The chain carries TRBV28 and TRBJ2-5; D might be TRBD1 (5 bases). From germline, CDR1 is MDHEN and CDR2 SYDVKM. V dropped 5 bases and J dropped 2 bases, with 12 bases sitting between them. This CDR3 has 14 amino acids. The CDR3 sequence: CASSLPQGQETQYF. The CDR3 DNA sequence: TGTGCCAGCAGTCTCCCCCAGGGACAAGAGACCCAGTACTTC.

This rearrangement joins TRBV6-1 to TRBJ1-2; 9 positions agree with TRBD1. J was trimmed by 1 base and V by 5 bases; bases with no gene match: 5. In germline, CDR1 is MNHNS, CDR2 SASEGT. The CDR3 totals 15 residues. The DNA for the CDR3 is TGTGCCAGCAGTTCCGACAGGGGGGTTAACTATGGCTACACCTTC. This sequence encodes CASSSDRGVNYGYTF.

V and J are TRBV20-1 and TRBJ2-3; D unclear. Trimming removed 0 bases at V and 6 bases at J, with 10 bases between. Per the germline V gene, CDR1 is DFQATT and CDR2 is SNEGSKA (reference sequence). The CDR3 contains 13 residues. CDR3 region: CSARDLGWDTQYF. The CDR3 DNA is TGCAGTGCTAGAGATCTGGGTTGGGATACGCAGTATTTT.

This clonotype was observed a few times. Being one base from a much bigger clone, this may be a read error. CDR3 DNA: TGCGCCAGCAGCCCTGATCGGGGGGACAATCCCTATGGCTACACCTTC. Protein: CASSPDRGDNPYGYTF. The V and J genes are TRBV4-3 and TRBJ1-2; possibly TRBD1 for D (6 bases). This CDR3 has 16 amino acids. The V end was cut by 4 bases, the J end by 4 bases, with 19 bases between. Germline CDR1 LGHNA, CDR2 YSLEER.

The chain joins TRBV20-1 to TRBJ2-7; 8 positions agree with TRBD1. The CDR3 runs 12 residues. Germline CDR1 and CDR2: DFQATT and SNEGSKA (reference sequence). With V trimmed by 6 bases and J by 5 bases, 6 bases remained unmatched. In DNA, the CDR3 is TGCAGTGCCCTTGACAGGGGCGACGAGCAGTACTTC. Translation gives CSALDRGDEQYF.

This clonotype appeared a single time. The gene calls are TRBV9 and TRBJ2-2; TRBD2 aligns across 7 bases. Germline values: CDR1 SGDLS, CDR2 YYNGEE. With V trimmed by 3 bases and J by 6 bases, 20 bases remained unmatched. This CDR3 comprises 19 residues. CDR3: CASSGGSGEGRFNPGELFF. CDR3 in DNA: TGTGCCAGCAGCGGTGGAAGCGGGGAAGGCCGCTTCAACCCCGGGGAGCTGTTTTTT.

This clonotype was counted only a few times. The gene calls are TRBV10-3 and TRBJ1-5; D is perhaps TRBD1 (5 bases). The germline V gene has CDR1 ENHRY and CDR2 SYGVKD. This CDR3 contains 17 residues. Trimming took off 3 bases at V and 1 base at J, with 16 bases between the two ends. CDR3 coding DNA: TGTGCCATCAGTGAATCGTACGGGACTCAAAGCAATCAGCCCCAGCATTTT. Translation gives CAISESYGTQSNQPQHF.

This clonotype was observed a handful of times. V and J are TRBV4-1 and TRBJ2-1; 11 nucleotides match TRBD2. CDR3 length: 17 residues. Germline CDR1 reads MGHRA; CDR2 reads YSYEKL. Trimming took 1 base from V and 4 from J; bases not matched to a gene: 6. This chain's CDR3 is CASSQGLASGGYNEQFF. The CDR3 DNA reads TGCGCCAGCAGCCAAGGATTGGCTAGCGGGGGGTACAATGAGCAGTTCTTC.

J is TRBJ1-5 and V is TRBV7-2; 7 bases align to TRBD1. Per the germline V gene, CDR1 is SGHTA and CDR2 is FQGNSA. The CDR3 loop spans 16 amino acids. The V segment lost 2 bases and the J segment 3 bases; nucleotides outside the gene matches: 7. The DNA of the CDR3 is TGTGCCAGCAGCTTATACCCGGGACAGACCAATCAGCCCCAGCATTTT. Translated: CASSLYPGQTNQPQHF.

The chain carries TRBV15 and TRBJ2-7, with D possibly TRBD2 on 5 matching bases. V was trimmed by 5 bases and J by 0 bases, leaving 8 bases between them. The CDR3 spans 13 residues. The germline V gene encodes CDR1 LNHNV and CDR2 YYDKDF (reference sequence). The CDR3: CATSLGSSYEQYV. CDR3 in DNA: TGTGCCACCAGCCTAGGGAGCTCCTACGAGCAGTACGTC.

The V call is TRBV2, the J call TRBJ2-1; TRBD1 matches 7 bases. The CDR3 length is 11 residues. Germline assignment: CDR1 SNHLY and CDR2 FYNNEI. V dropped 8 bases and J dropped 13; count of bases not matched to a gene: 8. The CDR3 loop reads CASQGERSQFF. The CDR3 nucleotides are TGTGCCAGCCAGGGGGAAAGATCCCAGTTCTTC.

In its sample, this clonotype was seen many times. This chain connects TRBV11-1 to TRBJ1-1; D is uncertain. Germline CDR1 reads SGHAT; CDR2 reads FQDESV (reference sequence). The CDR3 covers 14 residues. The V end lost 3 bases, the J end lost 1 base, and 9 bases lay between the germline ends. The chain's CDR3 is CASSFLGENTEAFF. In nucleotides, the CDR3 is TGTGCCAGCAGCTTTCTCGGGGAGAACACTGAAGCTTTCTTT.

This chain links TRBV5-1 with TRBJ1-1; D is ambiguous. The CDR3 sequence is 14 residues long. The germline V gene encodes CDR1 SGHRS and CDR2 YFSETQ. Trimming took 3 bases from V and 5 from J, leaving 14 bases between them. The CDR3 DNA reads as TGCGCCAGCAGCTCGAACCCAACGGGGACTGAAGCTTTCTTT. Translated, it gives CASSSNPTGTEAFF.

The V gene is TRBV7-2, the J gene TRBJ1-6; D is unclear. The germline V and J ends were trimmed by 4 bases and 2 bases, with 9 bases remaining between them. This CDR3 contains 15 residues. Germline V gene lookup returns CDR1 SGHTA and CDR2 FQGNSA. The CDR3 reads CASSWQDPYNSPLHF. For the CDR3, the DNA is TGTGCCAGCAGCTGGCAAGACCCCTATAATTCACCCCTCCACTTT.

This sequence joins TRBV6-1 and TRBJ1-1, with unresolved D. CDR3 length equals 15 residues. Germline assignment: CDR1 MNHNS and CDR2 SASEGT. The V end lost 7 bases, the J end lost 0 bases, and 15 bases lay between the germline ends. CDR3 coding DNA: TGTGCCAGCAAGGTCCCGGACCGGATGAACACTGAAGCTTTCTTT. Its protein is CASKVPDRMNTEAFF.

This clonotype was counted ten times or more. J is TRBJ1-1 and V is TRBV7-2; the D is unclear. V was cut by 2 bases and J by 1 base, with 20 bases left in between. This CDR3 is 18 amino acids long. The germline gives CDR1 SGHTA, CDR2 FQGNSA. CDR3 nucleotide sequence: TGTGCCAGCAGCTTAAAGCTCGGGGAGGGTTTTCCGAACACTGAAGCTTTCTTT. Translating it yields CASSLKLGEGFPNTEAFF.

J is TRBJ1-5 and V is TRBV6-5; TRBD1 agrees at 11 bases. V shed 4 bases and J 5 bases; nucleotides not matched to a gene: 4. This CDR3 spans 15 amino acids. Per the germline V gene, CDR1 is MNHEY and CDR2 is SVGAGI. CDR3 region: CASSWGQGDDQPQHF. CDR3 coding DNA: TGTGCCAGCAGTTGGGGACAGGGGGATGATCAGCCCCAGCATTTT.

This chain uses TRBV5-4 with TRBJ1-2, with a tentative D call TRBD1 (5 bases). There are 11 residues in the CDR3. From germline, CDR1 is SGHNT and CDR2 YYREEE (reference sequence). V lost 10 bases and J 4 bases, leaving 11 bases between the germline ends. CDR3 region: CAGDSGYGYTF. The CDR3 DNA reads TGTGCCGGCGACAGCGGCTATGGCTACACCTTC.

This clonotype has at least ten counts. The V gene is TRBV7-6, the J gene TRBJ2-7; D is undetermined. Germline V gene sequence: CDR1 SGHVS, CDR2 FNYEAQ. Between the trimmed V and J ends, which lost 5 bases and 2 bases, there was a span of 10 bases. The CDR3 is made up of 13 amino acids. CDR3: CASSQARTYEQYF. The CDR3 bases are TGTGCCAGCAGCCAAGCTAGGACCTACGAGCAGTACTTC.

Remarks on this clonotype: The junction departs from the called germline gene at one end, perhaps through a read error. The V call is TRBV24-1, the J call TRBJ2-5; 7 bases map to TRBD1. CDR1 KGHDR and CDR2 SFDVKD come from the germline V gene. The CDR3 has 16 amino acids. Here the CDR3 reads CVTSDRDYRGQETQYF. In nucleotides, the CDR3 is TGTGTCACCAGTGATCGAGACTACAGGGGACAAGAGACCCAGTACTTC.

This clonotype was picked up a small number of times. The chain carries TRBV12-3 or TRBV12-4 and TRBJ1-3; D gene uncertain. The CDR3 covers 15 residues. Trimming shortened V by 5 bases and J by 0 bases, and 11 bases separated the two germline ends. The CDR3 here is CASSPTEFSGNTIYF. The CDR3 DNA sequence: TGTGCCAGCAGTCCTACAGAGTTCTCTGGAAACACCATATATTTT.

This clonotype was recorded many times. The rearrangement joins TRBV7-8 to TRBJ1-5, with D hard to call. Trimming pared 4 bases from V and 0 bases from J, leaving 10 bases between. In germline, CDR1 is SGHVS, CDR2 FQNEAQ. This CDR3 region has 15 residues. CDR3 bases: TGTGCCAGCAGCTCCGCGGGTAATAGCAATCAGCCCCAGCATTTT. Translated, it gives CASSSAGNSNQPQHF.

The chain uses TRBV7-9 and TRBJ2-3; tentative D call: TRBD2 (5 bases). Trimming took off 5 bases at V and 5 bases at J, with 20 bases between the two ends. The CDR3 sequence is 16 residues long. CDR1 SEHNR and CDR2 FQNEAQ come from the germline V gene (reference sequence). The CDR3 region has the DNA TGTGCCAGCAGCCCGAAAACTAGTGCCCCCTTAGATACGCAGTATTTT. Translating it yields CASSPKTSAPLDTQYF.

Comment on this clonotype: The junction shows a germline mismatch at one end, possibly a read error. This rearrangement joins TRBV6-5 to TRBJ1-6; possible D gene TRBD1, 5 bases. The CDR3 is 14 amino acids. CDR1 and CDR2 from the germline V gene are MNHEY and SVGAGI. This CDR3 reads CASSYRTGASPFHF. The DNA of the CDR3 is TGTGCCAGCAGTTACAGGACTGGGGCCTCACCCTTCCACTTT.

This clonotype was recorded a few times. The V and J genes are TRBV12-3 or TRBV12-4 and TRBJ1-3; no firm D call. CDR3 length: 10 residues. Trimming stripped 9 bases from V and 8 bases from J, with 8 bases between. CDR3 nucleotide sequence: TGTGCCAGTGAGGCAGACACCATATATTTT. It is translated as CASEADTIYF.